A selection of T cell receptor beta chains follows, all from one sample in a study of cytomegalovirus exposure and HLA in healthy donors. Measured with immunoSEQ multiplex PCR; TCRdb has only the in-frame clones, and not every one. The sample includes 110,000 or so clones, roughly 69% seen only once; the top ten take under 6.5%. Sequenced sample: PBMCs. These receptors were collected from a woman in her sixties or seventies in good health and CMV-seropositive. Both conserved end residues are part of each CDR3. Fields, in order: V gene, J gene, CDR3 protein.

TRBV6-5	TRBJ2-4	CASSSDSYSNIQYF
TRBV19	TRBJ2-7	CASSIGGGYEQYF
TRBV4-3	TRBJ1-2	CASSHSQGYGYTF
TRBV18	TRBJ2-7	CASSPLPGVTYEQYF
TRBV5-4	TRBJ1-2	CASSLTGTGGNGYTF
TRBV4-1	TRBJ1-6	CASSQVQGWNSPLHF
TRBV19	TRBJ1-2	CASSEAGTGGLNGYTF
TRBV7-2	TRBJ1-1	CASSLQENTEAFF
TRBV6-5	TRBJ1-4	CASSYSSTATNEKLFF
TRBV6-1	TRBJ1-4	CASTDGGAPEKLFF
TRBV6-5	TRBJ1-2	CAVGEVLYGYTF
TRBV11-2	TRBJ2-3	CASTRGGTQYF
TRBV9	TRBJ1-1	CASSVGPDTEAFF
TRBV4-2	TRBJ1-3	CASSQEPGGQGGSTIYF
TRBV18	TRBJ1-1	CASSRTENTEAFF
TRBV6-5	TRBJ1-4	CASRTGGGREKLFF
TRBV30	TRBJ2-7	CAWSVLGAYEQYF
TRBV23-1	TRBJ1-4	CASPPARQGTTQLINEKLFF
TRBV4-1	TRBJ2-2	CASSQDRGLGYTGQLFF
TRBV6-6	TRBJ1-1	CASSYPGWNTEAFF
TRBV19	TRBJ1-2	CASSMEQGGHYGYTF
TRBV10-3	TRBJ2-2	CAISEAGTSGAGTGELFF
TRBV5-6	TRBJ1-6	CASQRDSPLHF
TRBV19	TRBJ2-7	CASSRDRTYEQYF
TRBV5-1	TRBJ2-7	CASSLGTSGIYEQYF
TRBV7-6	TRBJ2-2	CASRTERSTGELFF
TRBV2	TRBJ1-2	CASTGQGMGGYTF
TRBV7-8	TRBJ1-4	CASSPLGQGIGEKLFF
TRBV10-3	TRBJ1-3	CAISESAGETSGNTIYF
TRBV30	TRBJ1-6	CAWSPGQWDTSSYNSPLHF
TRBV7-3	TRBJ2-5	CASSLTTKETQYF
TRBV15	TRBJ2-2	CATRPGQGAGTGELFF
TRBV25-1	TRBJ2-5	CASSDDRFQETQYF
TRBV7-2	TRBJ1-1	CASSPSQGRNTEAFF
TRBV4-2	TRBJ2-7	CASSPGLAGGNYEQYF
TRBV11-2	TRBJ2-2	CASSLDQSRRVRNTGELFF
TRBV7-9	TRBJ2-5	CASSPEEQETQYF
TRBV7-6	TRBJ2-3	CASCWASTDTQYF
TRBV9	TRBJ2-7	CASSVGLAGGSYEQYF
TRBV30	TRBJ1-2	CAWSVSDRYNYGYTF
TRBV9	TRBJ2-1	CASSSARGTGANEQFF
TRBV19	TRBJ1-4	CASRKVGGAEEKLFF
TRBV27	TRBJ1-6	CASSPRRTADNSPLHF
TRBV7-3	TRBJ2-5	CASSPHGLVQETQYF
TRBV5-4	TRBJ1-5	CASSQGAGSNQPQHF
TRBV30	TRBJ1-2	CAWSVQGARAYGYTF
TRBV6-1	TRBJ2-1	CASSEGVGLGVDEQFF
TRBV7-2	TRBJ2-1	CASSSVPDEQFF
TRBV6-5	TRBJ1-3	CASSYSGQGTGNTIYF
TRBV29-1	TRBJ1-1	CSAAQGTSTEAFF
TRBV30	TRBJ1-2	CAWTVYGLYGYTF